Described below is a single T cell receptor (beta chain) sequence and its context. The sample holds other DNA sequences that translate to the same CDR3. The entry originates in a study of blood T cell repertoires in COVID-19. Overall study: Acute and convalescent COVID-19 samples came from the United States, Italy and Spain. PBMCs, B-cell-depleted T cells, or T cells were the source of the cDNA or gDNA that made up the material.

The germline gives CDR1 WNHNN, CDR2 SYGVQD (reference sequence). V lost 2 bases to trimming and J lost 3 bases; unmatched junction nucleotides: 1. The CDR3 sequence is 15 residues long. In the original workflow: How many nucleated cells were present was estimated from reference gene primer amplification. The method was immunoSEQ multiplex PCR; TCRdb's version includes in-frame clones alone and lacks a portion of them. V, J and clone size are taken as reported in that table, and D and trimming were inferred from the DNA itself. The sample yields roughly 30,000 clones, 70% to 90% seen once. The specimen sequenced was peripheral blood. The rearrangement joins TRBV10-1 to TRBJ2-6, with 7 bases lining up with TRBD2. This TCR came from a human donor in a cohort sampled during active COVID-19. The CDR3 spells CASSESGDGANVLTF. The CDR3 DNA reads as TGCGCCAGCAGTGAGAGCGGGGATGGGGCCAACGTCCTGACTTTC.